The 30 T cell receptor beta chains below all came from one sample that was sequenced in a study of CD8 T cells in Susac syndrome. Random hexamers served to reverse transcribe roughly 0.5 to 1 ug RNA. TCRdb reprocessed the immunoSEQ multiplex PCR reads via MiXCR and lists one record per CDR3 protein. The sample includes some 200,000 distinct CDR3 sequences, approximately 94% of them seen just once. Source material: CD4+ T cells from PBMCs. The receptors were gathered from a human donor with Susac syndrome.

This chain joins TRBV12-3 or TRBV12-4 and TRBJ2-5; possible D gene TRBD2, 6 bases. The CDR3 loop spans 13 amino acids. Trimming shortened V by 6 bases and J by 5 bases, and 13 bases separated the two germline ends. The CDR3 reads CASSPGGVETQYF. The CDR3 DNA sequence: TGTGCCAGCAGCCCAGGAGGGGTGGAGACCCAGTACTTC.

This clonotype has just one count. This CDR3 is CSATSVGFTQYF. The CDR3, as DNA: TGCAGTGCTACCTCCGTGGGTTTTACGCAGTATTTT. The chain carries TRBV20-1 and TRBJ2-3; D ambiguous. Deletions cut 4 bases from V and 8 bases from J, with 13 bases between. The CDR3 runs 12 residues. The germline V gene encodes CDR1 DFQATT and CDR2 SNEGSKA (reference sequence).

The J gene is TRBJ2-4, the V gene TRBV4-1; no clear D. Germline CDR1 MGHRA, CDR2 YSYEKL. The CDR3 extends over 13 amino acids. Deletions cut 1 base from V and 8 bases from J, with 9 bases between. CDR3 sequence reads: CASSQGFTDIQYF. The CDR3 bases are TGCGCCAGCAGCCAAGGGTTTACAGACATTCAGTACTTC.

The chain's CDR3 is CASSQDASGGWETQYF. The CDR3 nucleotides are TGTGCCAGCAGCCAAGACGCTAGCGGGGGCTGGGAGACCCAGTACTTC. The chain uses TRBV3-1 and TRBJ2-5; TRBD2 aligns across 10 bases. CDR1 LGHDT and CDR2 YNNKEL come from the germline V gene (reference sequence). V shed 0 bases, J shed 5 bases, and the junction held 6 bases outside the gene matches. The CDR3 runs 16 residues.

The V gene is TRBV12-3 or TRBV12-4, the J gene TRBJ1-6, with unresolved D. The CDR3 covers 13 residues. V lost 2 bases and J 8 bases, leaving 7 bases between the germline ends. This chain's CDR3 is CASSLKGDSPLHF. The CDR3 DNA reads as TGTGCCAGCAGTTTAAAGGGTGATTCACCCCTCCACTTT.

The rearrangement joins TRBV19 to TRBJ1-5; a weak D match, TRBD1 (6 bases). In germline, CDR1 is LNHDA, CDR2 SQIVND (reference sequence). The V end lost 8 bases, the J end lost 3 bases, and 11 bases lay between the germline ends. The CDR3 spans 13 residues. CDR3 residues: CASELGANQPQHF. The CDR3 region has the DNA TGTGCCAGTGAGCTGGGGGCCAATCAGCCCCAGCATTTT.

The chain has TRBV30 and TRBJ1-4; 7 bases match TRBD1. Germline CDR1 GTSNPN, CDR2 SVGIG (reference sequence). The CDR3 totals 14 residues. Germline trimming cut 2 bases from V and 6 bases from J; bases unmatched to any gene: 6. The CDR3 spells CAWSLQGRDEKLFF. The CDR3 nucleotides read TGTGCCTGGAGTCTACAGGGGAGGGATGAAAAACTGTTTTTT.

V gene TRBV9 combines with J gene TRBJ2-5; TRBD2 matches 8 bases. J lost 2 bases, V lost 6 bases, and 9 bases had no gene match. This CDR3 comprises 15 residues. Germline-derived CDR1 and CDR2 are SGDLS and YYNGEE. The CDR3 protein is CASKTEGTRQETQYF. For the CDR3, the DNA is TGTGCCAGCAAGACGGAAGGGACTAGGCAAGAGACCCAGTACTTC.

The chain links TRBV7-9 to TRBJ1-1; D not certain. The CDR3 runs to 15 residues. Germline V gene sequence: CDR1 SEHNR, CDR2 FQNEAQ (reference sequence). The V and J ends lost 2 bases and 1 base respectively, with 11 bases between them. The CDR3 sequence is CASSLLGPKNTEAFF. In DNA, the CDR3 is TGTGCCAGCAGCTTACTAGGTCCGAAGAACACTGAAGCTTTCTTT.

The rearrangement links TRBV4-1 to TRBJ1-1; D is unresolved. The CDR3 sequence is 13 residues long. Germline-derived CDR1 and CDR2 are MGHRA and YSYEKL. The ends were cut back, 7 bases at V and 2 bases at J, with 11 bases in the middle. This CDR3 is CASNPGVNTEAFF. Written as DNA, the CDR3 is TGCGCCAGCAATCCTGGGGTTAACACTGAAGCTTTCTTT.

The chain links TRBV7-2 to TRBJ1-2; D ambiguous. V shed 6 bases and J shed 2 bases, with 7 bases lying between them. The V gene's germline CDR1 is SGHTA and CDR2 FQGNSA. CDR3 length: 12 amino acids. The CDR3 region is CASRRRNYGYTF. CDR3 DNA: TGTGCCAGCAGACGACGGAACTATGGCTACACCTTC.

This clonotype was picked up one time. The V call is TRBV4-2, the J call TRBJ2-3; 7 nucleotides agree with TRBD2. The CDR3 length is 15 residues. J lost 3 bases, V lost 0 bases, and 3 bases had no gene match. Germline V gives CDR1 LGHNA, CDR2 YNFKEQ. CDR3 DNA: TGTGCCAGCAGCCAAGAAGGCGGGGGAACAGATACGCAGTATTTT. Translated, it gives CASSQEGGGTDTQYF.

This chain connects TRBV12-3 or TRBV12-4 to TRBJ2-3, with TRBD2 matching 10 bases. CDR3 size: 19 residues. J was trimmed by 2 bases and V by 6 bases; bases with no gene match: 17. CDR3 sequence: CASSRGEWPLAGNTDTQYF. CDR3 bases: TGTGCCAGCAGCCGCGGGGAGTGGCCACTAGCGGGGAACACAGATACGCAGTATTTT.

The V call is TRBV27, the J call TRBJ2-7; D is uncertain. The CDR3 has 14 residues. V lost 3 bases and J 3 bases, leaving 12 bases between the germline ends. Germline assignment: CDR1 MNHEY and CDR2 SMNVEV (reference sequence). This chain's CDR3 is CASSFGTESYEQYF. CDR3 bases: TGTGCCAGCAGTTTCGGCACGGAAAGCTACGAGCAGTACTTC.

Only one count was recorded for this clonotype. This chain links TRBV3-1 with TRBJ2-2; perhaps TRBD2 as D (5 bases). This CDR3 contains 16 residues. Germline assignment: CDR1 LGHDT and CDR2 YNNKEL (reference sequence). The V and J ends lost 5 bases and 5 bases respectively, with 18 bases between them. The CDR3, as DNA: TGTGCCAGCAGCATATTCGGGGTCGGGATTACCGGGGAGCTGTTTTTT. It codes for CASSIFGVGITGELFF.

This chain links TRBV12-3 or TRBV12-4 with TRBJ2-3; 13 positions agree with TRBD2. The CDR3 is 17 residues long. V lost 2 bases and J lost 2; bases outside the gene matches: 4. CDR3 sequence: CASSLLTSGGPTDTQYF. DNA for the CDR3: TGTGCCAGCAGTTTATTGACTAGCGGGGGGCCCACAGATACGCAGTATTTT.

This sequence joins TRBV12-3 or TRBV12-4 and TRBJ2-1; 7 bases align to TRBD1. The CDR3 contains 13 residues. After removal of 6 bases from V and 7 bases from J, the junction contained 6 bases not matched to a gene. The CDR3 DNA follows: TGTGCCAGCAGGGGGGACAGCCGTAATGAGCAGTTCTTC. Protein sequence: CASRGDSRNEQFF.

The chain links TRBV19 to TRBJ2-3; 8 bases map to TRBD2. V lost 10 bases, J lost 0 bases, and 9 bases stayed unmatched. This CDR3 contains 15 residues. Per germline, CDR1 LNHDA and CDR2 SQIVND (reference sequence). The CDR3 spells CATGGAGVSTDTQYF. The CDR3 nucleotides are TGTGCCACCGGCGGAGCGGGGGTTAGCACAGATACGCAGTATTTT.

J is TRBJ1-1 and V is TRBV30; D is uncertain. Per the germline V gene, CDR1 is GTSNPN and CDR2 is SVGIG (reference sequence). This CDR3 region has 12 residues. Deletions cut 4 bases from V and 7 bases from J, with 13 bases between. The CDR3 bases are TGTGCCTGGACCCAACGCGGGGTTGAAGCTTTCTTT. Translating gives CAWTQRGVEAFF.

The chain combines TRBV7-9 with TRBJ1-1; D ambiguous. Germline V gene lookup returns CDR1 SEHNR and CDR2 FQNEAQ (reference sequence). V dropped 1 base and J dropped 4 bases, with 4 bases sitting between them. The CDR3 totals 12 residues. Here the CDR3 reads CASSLDGTEAFF. In DNA form, the CDR3 reads TGTGCCAGCAGCTTAGATGGCACTGAAGCTTTCTTT.

The V gene is TRBV3-1, the J gene TRBJ2-1; TRBD2 agrees at 11 bases. From germline, CDR1 is LGHDT and CDR2 YNNKEL (reference sequence). V trimming: 4 bases; J trimming: 10 bases; junction bases outside the gene matches: 15. CDR3 length: 17 residues. Here the CDR3 reads CASSPSPLAGATKEQFF. The CDR3 DNA reads as TGTGCCAGCAGCCCATCACCACTAGCGGGGGCCACCAAAGAGCAGTTCTTC.

The chain recombines TRBV5-4 with TRBJ1-1, with unresolved D. Germline loops: CDR1 SGHNT, CDR2 YYREEE (reference sequence). The length of the CDR3 is 15 residues. Trimming removed 0 bases from V and 1 base from J, with 10 bases in between. CDR3 protein: CASSLANGQNTEAFF. For the CDR3, the DNA is TGTGCCAGCAGCTTGGCCAACGGCCAGAACACTGAAGCTTTCTTT.

The chain is built from TRBV4-2 and TRBJ2-1; D is possibly TRBD2 (6 bases). This CDR3 has 20 amino acids. Trimming took off 3 bases at V and 1 base at J, with 25 bases between the two ends. Germline CDR1 is LGHNA and CDR2 is YNFKEQ. The CDR3 sequence is CASSQILRGSARRSYNEQFF. In nucleotides, the CDR3 is TGTGCCAGCAGCCAGATCCTGCGGGGCTCGGCGCGGAGATCCTACAATGAGCAGTTCTTC.

The V gene is TRBV5-6, the J gene TRBJ2-5; D possibly corresponds to TRBD1 (6 bases). V lost 4 bases to trimming and J lost 5 bases, with 27 bases between them. This CDR3 has 18 amino acids. Germline V gene data show CDR1 as SGHDT and CDR2 as YYEEEE. CDR3 nucleotides: TGTGCCAGCAGCCTCCAACTGACAGGCCGGATGGTTTGGGAGACCCAGTACTTC. The encoded protein is CASSLQLTGRMVWETQYF.

The CDR3 sequence: CASSQGQGWYNEQFF. The CDR3 nucleotides are TGTGCCAGCAGCCAGGGACAGGGTTGGTACAATGAGCAGTTCTTC. The chain uses TRBV14 and TRBJ2-1; 9 nucleotides agree with TRBD1. The V gene end was trimmed by 3 bases and the J gene end by 4 bases; junction bases not matched to a gene: 4. The CDR3 runs to 15 residues. From germline, CDR1 is SGHDN and CDR2 FVKESK.

This clonotype was counted once. The gene calls are TRBV4-2 and TRBJ1-2, with a tentative D call TRBD1 (5 bases). Germline V gives CDR1 LGHNA, CDR2 YNFKEQ. The V gene lost 2 bases and the J gene lost 8 bases, with 15 bases spanning the gap. The CDR3 covers 14 residues. CDR3 nucleotides: TGTGCCAGCAGCCAACTCGGGCCGGGGGTCGGCTACACCTTC. It codes for CASSQLGPGVGYTF.

The chain has TRBV11-2 and TRBJ1-1; the D gene is possibly TRBD1 (6 bases). V lost 3 bases and J 4 bases, leaving 12 bases between the germline ends. The length of the CDR3 is 14 residues. Germline assignment: CDR1 SGHAT and CDR2 FQNNGV. As DNA, the CDR3 is TGTGCCAGCAGCTTTAATAAGGGGGGCACTGAAGCTTTCTTT. It yields the protein CASSFNKGGTEAFF.

The chain links TRBV19 to TRBJ2-5; the D is unclear. The CDR3 runs 14 residues. The germline CDR1 and CDR2 sequences are LNHDA and SQIVND (reference sequence). V was clipped by 1 base and J by 1 base, with 7 bases between them. Here the CDR3 reads CASSIVGSQETQYF. CDR3 DNA sequence: TGTGCCAGTAGTATAGTCGGCAGCCAAGAGACCCAGTACTTC.

The chain has TRBV29-1 and TRBJ1-1, with D perhaps TRBD1 (6 bases). The CDR3 extends over 13 amino acids. V lost 3 bases and J 4 bases, leaving 12 bases between the germline ends. Looked up from germline, CDR1 is SQVTM and CDR2 is ANQGSEA. The CDR3: CSVEGAHPTEAFF. In nucleotides, the CDR3 is TGCAGCGTTGAGGGGGCCCACCCCACTGAAGCTTTCTTT. The variable domain in full, with the rest retrieved from reference TRBV29-1 and TRBJ1-1, is SAVISQKPSRDICQRGTSLTIQCQVDSQVTMMFWYRQQPGQSLTLIATANQGSEATYESGFVIDKFPISRPNLTFSTLTVSNMSPEDSSIYLCSVEGAHPTEAFFGQGTRLTVV.

CDR3 region: CASSVAGFQETQYF. As DNA, the CDR3 is TGTGCCAGCAGTGTAGCGGGGTTCCAAGAGACCCAGTACTTC. The genes are TRBV6-1 and TRBJ2-5; 8 bases match TRBD2. Per the germline V gene, CDR1 is MNHNS and CDR2 is SASEGT. With 4 bases clipped from V and 1 base from J, the junction kept 2 bases outside the gene matches. This CDR3 spans 14 amino acids.